What follows are 14 T cell receptor beta chains derived from one specimen sequenced in a study of identical twins. TCRdb reprocessed the 5' RACE reads with MiXCR, giving one entry per CDR3 protein. Of approximately 690,000 distinct CDR3 sequences in the sample, over 5% are singletons; the top ten hold roughly 1.8%. The sequenced sample was naive T cells sorted from blood. These TCRs come from a man aged 18-30 years in good health.

This clonotype came up a few times. V and J are TRBV7-3 and TRBJ1-2, with D unresolved. V dropped 6 bases and J dropped 4 bases, with 15 bases sitting between them. The V gene's germline CDR1 is SGHTA and CDR2 FQGTGA. The CDR3 length is 14 residues. CDR3 region: CASSPGGGSYGYTF. In DNA form, the CDR3 reads TGTGCCAGCAGTCCCGGAGGTGGCTCCTATGGCTACACCTTC. Full variable domain (remainder filled in from reference TRBV7-3 and TRBJ1-2): GAGVSQTPSNKVTEKGKYVELRCDPISGHTALYWYRQSLGQGPEFLIYFQGTGAADDSGLPNDRFFAVRPEGSVSTLKIQRTERGDSAVYLCASSPGGGSYGYTFGSGTRLTVV.

The chain joins TRBV11-1 to TRBJ2-2; D call uncertain. The CDR3 spans 13 residues. Deletions cut 3 bases from V and 6 bases from J, with 8 bases between. Germline lookup yields CDR1 SGHAT and CDR2 FQDESV (reference sequence). The CDR3 here is CASSFPPPGELFF. The CDR3 nucleotides are TGTGCCAGCAGCTTTCCTCCTCCCGGGGAGCTGTTTTTT.

J is TRBJ2-3 and V is TRBV7-2; D is tentatively TRBD1 or TRBD2 (5 bases each). With 5 bases removed from V and 1 base from J, the gap between germline ends came to 13 bases. The CDR3 length is 15 residues. Germline V gives CDR1 SGHTA, CDR2 FQGNSA. CDR3 DNA sequence: TGTGCCAGCAGCCCCGGGGCCCCCCGCACAGATACGCAGTATTTT. Protein product: CASSPGAPRTDTQYF.

This clonotype occurred many times. The rearrangement joins TRBV7-6 to TRBJ2-2, with a possible D match to TRBD2 (6 bases). The germline gives CDR1 SGHVS, CDR2 FNYEAQ. Trimming removed 2 bases from V and 6 bases from J, with 13 bases in between. This CDR3 contains 15 residues. The CDR3, as DNA: TGTGCCAGCAGCTTAATCCGGGGGTTGTCCGGGGAGCTGTTTTTT. Translated, it gives CASSLIRGLSGELFF.

V usage is TRBV11-1 and J usage is TRBJ2-6; 9 bases map to TRBD1. Germline loops: CDR1 SGHAT, CDR2 FQDESV (reference sequence). V trimming: 3 bases; J trimming: 2 bases; junction bases outside the gene matches: 11. The CDR3 has 19 amino acids. CDR3 sequence reads: CASSLEGQGIFPGANVLTF. The CDR3 DNA sequence: TGTGCCAGCAGCTTGGAGGGACAGGGCATATTCCCTGGGGCCAACGTCCTGACTTTC.

This clonotype showed up many times. This chain joins TRBV15 and TRBJ2-1; D perhaps matches TRBD2 (6 bases). Germline lookup yields CDR1 LNHNV and CDR2 YYDKDF (reference sequence). The length of the CDR3 is 15 residues. The germline V and J ends were trimmed by 5 bases and 5 bases, with 16 bases remaining between them. CDR3: CATSLYRGTHNEQFF. The CDR3 region has the DNA TGTGCCACCAGCTTGTATCGCGGGACCCACAATGAGCAGTTCTTC.

This clonotype was detected many times. The chain joins TRBV12-3 or TRBV12-4 to TRBJ2-1; 7 bases are shared with TRBD1. CDR3 size: 14 residues. Losses at the gene ends were 6 bases for V and 4 bases for J; bases not matched to a gene: 6. The CDR3 sequence: CASRGTAYYNEQFF. The CDR3 DNA reads as TGTGCCAGCAGAGGGACAGCCTATTACAATGAGCAGTTCTTC.

Ten or more counts support this clonotype. The J gene is TRBJ2-7, the V gene TRBV15; D is ambiguous. This CDR3 spans 13 amino acids. The germline V gene has CDR1 LNHNV and CDR2 YYDKDF (reference sequence). V shed 0 bases and J shed 6 bases, with 9 bases lying between them. CDR3 DNA: TGTGCCACCAGCAGAGATCCAGGTGGCGAGCAGTACGTC. Translated, it gives CATSRDPGGEQYV.

This chain links TRBV11-1 with TRBJ1-2; the match to TRBD1 covers 7 bases. V gave up 5 bases and J gave up 2 bases; unmatched junction bases: 20. Germline V CDR1 and CDR2: SGHAT, FQDESV (reference sequence). This CDR3 contains 19 residues. The CDR3 reads CASSLIQGAGGIMNYGYTF. DNA for the CDR3: TGTGCCAGCAGCCTGATCCAGGGCGCAGGGGGGATCATGAACTATGGCTACACCTTC.

This clonotype has ten or more counts. The J gene is TRBJ1-1, the V gene TRBV9, with TRBD1 matching over 7 bases. The CDR3 is 16 residues long. CDR1 and CDR2 (germline): SGDLS, YYNGEE. J gave up 6 bases and V 1 base, and 12 bases lay outside the gene matches. CDR3 DNA: TGTGCCAGCAGCGTATTCGCGACAGGGAACGAGGCTGAAGCTTTCTTT. This gives the protein CASSVFATGNEAEAFF.

This clonotype was observed many times. The J gene is TRBJ1-2, the V gene TRBV9, with D perhaps matching TRBD1 (6 bases). Per germline, CDR1 SGDLS and CDR2 YYNGEE. Deletions cut 4 bases from V and 2 bases from J, with 15 bases between. This CDR3 has 15 residues. This CDR3 is CASSLLDSPNYGYTF. CDR3 DNA sequence: TGTGCCAGCAGCCTCCTGGACAGCCCCAACTATGGCTACACCTTC.

This clonotype was seen many times. This chain links TRBV20-1 with TRBJ2-2; D unresolved. Trimming removed 0 bases at V and 2 bases at J, with 4 bases between. In germline, CDR1 is DFQATT, CDR2 SNEGSKA (reference sequence). The CDR3 spans 13 residues. The CDR3 nucleotides are TGCAGTGCTAGAGATGATAACACCGGGGAGCTGTTTTTT. Translated, it gives CSARDDNTGELFF.

This clonotype has a count of ten or more. The V and J genes are TRBV15 and TRBJ2-1, with D perhaps matching TRBD1 or TRBD2 (5 bases each). This CDR3 contains 13 residues. Between the trimmed V and J ends, which lost 6 bases and 8 bases, there was a span of 14 bases. CDR1 is LNHNV, CDR2 YYDKDF, per germline (reference sequence). The CDR3 loop reads CATRGRVGDEQFF. CDR3 DNA: TGTGCCACCAGGGGAAGGGTGGGGGATGAGCAGTTCTTC.

This clonotype showed up many times. J is TRBJ1-5 and V is TRBV5-5; 8 positions agree with TRBD1. Per the germline V gene, CDR1 is SGHKS and CDR2 is YYEKEE (reference sequence). Germline trimming cut 4 bases from V and 7 bases from J; bases unmatched to any gene: 7. This CDR3 is built from 14 residues. Here the CDR3 DNA reads TGTGCCAGCAGCCCGGGACAGGTGGGACAGCCCCAGCATTTT. It yields the protein CASSPGQVGQPQHF.